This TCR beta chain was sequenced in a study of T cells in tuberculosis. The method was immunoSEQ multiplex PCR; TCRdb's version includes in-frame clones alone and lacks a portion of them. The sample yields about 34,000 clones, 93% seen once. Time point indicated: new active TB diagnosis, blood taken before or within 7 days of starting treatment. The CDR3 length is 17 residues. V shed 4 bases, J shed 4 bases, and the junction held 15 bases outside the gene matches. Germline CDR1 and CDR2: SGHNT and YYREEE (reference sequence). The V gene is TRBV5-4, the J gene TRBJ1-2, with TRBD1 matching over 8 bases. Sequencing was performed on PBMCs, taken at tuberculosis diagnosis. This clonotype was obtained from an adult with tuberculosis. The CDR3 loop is CASSSTGQGAASYGYTF. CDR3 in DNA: TGTGCCAGCAGCAGCACAGGACAGGGTGCGGCAAGCTATGGCTACACCTTC.